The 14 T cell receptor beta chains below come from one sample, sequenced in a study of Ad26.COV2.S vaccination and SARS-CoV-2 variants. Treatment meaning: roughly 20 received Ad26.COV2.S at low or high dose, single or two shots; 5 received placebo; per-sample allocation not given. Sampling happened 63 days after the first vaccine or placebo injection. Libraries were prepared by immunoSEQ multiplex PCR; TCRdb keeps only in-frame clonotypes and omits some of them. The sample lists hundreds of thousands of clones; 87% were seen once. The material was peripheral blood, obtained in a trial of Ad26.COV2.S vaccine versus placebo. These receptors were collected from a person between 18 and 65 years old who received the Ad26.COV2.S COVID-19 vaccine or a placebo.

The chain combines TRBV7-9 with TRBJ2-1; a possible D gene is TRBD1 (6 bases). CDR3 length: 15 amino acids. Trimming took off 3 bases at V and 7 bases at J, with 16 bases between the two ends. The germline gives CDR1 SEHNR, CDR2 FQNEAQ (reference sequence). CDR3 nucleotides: TGTGCCAGCAGCTTCCTGGCAGGGGCGTGGAATGAGCAGTTCTTC. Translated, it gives CASSFLAGAWNEQFF. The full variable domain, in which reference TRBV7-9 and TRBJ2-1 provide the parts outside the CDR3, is DTGVSQNPRHKITKRGQNVTFRCDPISEHNRLYWYRQTLGQGPEFLTYFQNEAQLEKSRLLSDRFSAERPKGSFSTLEIQRTEQGDSAMYLCASSFLAGAWNEQFFGPGTRLTVL.

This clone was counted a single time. In nucleotides, the CDR3 is TGTGCCAGCATCGGGAGGGAGACCCAGTACTTC. This codes for CASIGRETQYF. V and J are TRBV27 and TRBJ2-5; 7 bases are a match to TRBD2. The V gene's germline CDR1 is MNHEY and CDR2 SMNVEV (reference sequence). The CDR3 is 11 amino acids. V gave up 7 bases and J gave up 5 bases; unmatched junction bases: 1.

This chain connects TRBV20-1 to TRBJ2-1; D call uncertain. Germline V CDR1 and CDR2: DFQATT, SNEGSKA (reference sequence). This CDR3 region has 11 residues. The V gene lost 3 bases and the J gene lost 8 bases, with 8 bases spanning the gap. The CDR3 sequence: CSARWIYEQFF. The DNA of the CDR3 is TGCAGTGCTAGGTGGATCTATGAGCAGTTCTTC.

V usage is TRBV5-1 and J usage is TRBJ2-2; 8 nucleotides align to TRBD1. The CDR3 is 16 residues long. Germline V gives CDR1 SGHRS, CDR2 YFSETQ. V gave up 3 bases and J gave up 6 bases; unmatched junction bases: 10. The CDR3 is CASSWGQVIQAGELFF. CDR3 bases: TGCGCCAGCAGCTGGGGACAGGTGATACAGGCCGGGGAGCTGTTTTTT.

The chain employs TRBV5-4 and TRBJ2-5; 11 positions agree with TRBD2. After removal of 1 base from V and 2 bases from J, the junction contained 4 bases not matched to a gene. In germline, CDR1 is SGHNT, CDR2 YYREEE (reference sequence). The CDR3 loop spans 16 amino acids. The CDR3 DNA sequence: TGTGCCAGCAGCTTGCTAGCGGGGGGTCAACAAGAGACCCAGTACTTC. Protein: CASSLLAGGQQETQYF.

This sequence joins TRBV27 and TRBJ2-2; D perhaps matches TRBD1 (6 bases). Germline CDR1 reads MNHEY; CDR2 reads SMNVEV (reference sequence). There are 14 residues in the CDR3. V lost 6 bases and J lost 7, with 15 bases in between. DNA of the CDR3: TGTGCCAGCAGATACGCAGGGGCCAGCGGGGAGCTGTTTTTT. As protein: CASRYAGASGELFF.

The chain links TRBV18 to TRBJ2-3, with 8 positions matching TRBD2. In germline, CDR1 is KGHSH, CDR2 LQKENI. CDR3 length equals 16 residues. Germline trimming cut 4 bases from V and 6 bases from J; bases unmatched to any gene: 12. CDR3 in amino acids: CASSLTTSAPPDTQYF. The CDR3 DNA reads TGTGCCAGCTCACTAACGACTAGCGCCCCGCCTGATACGCAGTATTTT.

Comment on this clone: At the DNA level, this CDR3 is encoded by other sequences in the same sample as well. CDR3: CASSSGQGVEAFF. Written as DNA, the CDR3 is TGTGCCAGCAGCTCGGGACAGGGAGTTGAAGCTTTCTTT. V and J are TRBV9 and TRBJ1-1, with 9 bases fitting TRBD1. Germline CDR1 and CDR2: SGDLS and YYNGEE. The CDR3 contains 13 residues. The junction had 5 bases not matched to a gene; V was cut back by 4 bases and J by 7 bases.

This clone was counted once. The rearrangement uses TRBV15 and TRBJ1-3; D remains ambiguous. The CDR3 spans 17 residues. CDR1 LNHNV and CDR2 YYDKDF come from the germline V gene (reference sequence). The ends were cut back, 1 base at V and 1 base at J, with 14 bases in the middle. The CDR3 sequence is CATSRGGLAASGNTIYF. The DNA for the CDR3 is TGTGCCACCAGCAGAGGAGGGCTAGCGGCTTCTGGAAACACCATATATTTT.

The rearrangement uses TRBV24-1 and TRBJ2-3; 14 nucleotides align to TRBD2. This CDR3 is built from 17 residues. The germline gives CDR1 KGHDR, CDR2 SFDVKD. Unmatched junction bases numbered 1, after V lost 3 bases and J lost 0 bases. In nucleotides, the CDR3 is TGTGCCACCAGTGATCGGACTAGCGGGGGGAGCACAGATACGCAGTATTTT. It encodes CATSDRTSGGSTDTQYF.

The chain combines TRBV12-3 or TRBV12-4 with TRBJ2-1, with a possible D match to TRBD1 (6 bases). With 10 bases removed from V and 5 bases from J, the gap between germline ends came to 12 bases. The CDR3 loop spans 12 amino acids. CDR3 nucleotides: TGTGCCACCTCCGGGACAAACAATGAGCAGTTCTTC. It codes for CATSGTNNEQFF.

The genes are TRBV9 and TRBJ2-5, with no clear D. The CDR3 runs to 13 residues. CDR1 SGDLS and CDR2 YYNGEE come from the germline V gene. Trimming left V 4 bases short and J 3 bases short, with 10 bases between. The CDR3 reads CASSPPREETQYF. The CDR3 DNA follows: TGTGCCAGCAGCCCCCCTAGAGAAGAGACCCAGTACTTC.

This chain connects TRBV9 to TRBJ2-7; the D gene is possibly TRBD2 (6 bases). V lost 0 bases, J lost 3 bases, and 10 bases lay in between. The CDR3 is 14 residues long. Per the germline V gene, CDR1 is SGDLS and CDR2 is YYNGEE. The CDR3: CASSVDWRGYEQYF. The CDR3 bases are TGTGCCAGCAGCGTAGATTGGAGGGGCTACGAGCAGTACTTC.

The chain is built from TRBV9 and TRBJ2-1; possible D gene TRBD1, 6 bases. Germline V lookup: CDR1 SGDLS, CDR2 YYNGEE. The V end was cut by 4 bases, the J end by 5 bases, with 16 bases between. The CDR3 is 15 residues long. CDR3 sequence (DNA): TGTGCCAGCAGCCCACCACGCCGGGACAACAATGAGCAGTTCTTC. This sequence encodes CASSPPRRDNNEQFF.